This is a list of T cell receptor beta chains from one sample in a study of blood T cell repertoires in COVID-19. The data were produced by immunoSEQ multiplex PCR, yet TCRdb's version contains in-frame clones alone and is incomplete. The sample records 300,000 or so clones, about 89% being singletons. Sequencing input: peripheral blood. The receptors were gathered from a woman aged 25 to 39 with COVID-19, enrolled during active disease. CDR3s include the opening cysteine and the closing phenylalanine or tryptophan. A D gene is named only where the DNA matches it firmly. Where a row states a size, it is once, few, many or the class of an expanded clone; other rows omit it.

J gene,D gene,V gene,clone size,CDR3 protein,CDR3 DNA
TRBJ2-7,TRBD2,TRBV19,many,CASSSGRAVHEQYF,TGTGCCAGTTCGAGCGGGAGGGCCGTCCACGAGCAGTACTTC
TRBJ2-5,TRBD2,TRBV28,.,CASSRLAGTQYF,TGTGCCAGCAGTCGACTAGCGGGAACCCAGTACTTC
TRBJ2-1,TRBD2,TRBV5-1,.,CASSSLAGGSSYNEQFF,TGCGCCAGCAGCTCCTTAGCGGGAGGGAGCTCCTACAATGAGCAGTTCTTC
TRBJ1-5,.,TRBV27,.,CASSLAGINQPQHF,TGTGCCAGCAGTTTGGCAGGGATCAATCAGCCCCAGCATTTT
TRBJ1-1,.,TRBV2,.,CASKKDTNTEAFF,TGTGCCAGCAAGAAGGACACGAACACTGAAGCTTTCTTT
TRBJ2-3,TRBD2,TRBV15,.,CATGGLAARTDTQYF,TGTGCCACCGGAGGACTAGCGGCCCGCACAGATACGCAGTATTTT
TRBJ2-2,.,TRBV19,.,CASSKMPGAWELFF,TGTGCCAGTAGTAAAATGCCAGGGGCGTGGGAGCTGTTTTTT
TRBJ1-1,TRBD1,TRBV5-1,.,CASSLEGRGEAEAFF,TGCGCCAGCAGCTTGGAGGGCAGGGGGGAGGCTGAAGCTTTCTTT
TRBJ2-7,TRBD2,TRBV7-2,.,CASSYPAGETYEQYF,TGTGCCAGCAGCTACCCAGCGGGAGAAACCTACGAGCAGTACTTC
TRBJ1-5,.,TRBV19,.,CASSIGSYSNQPQHF,TGTGCCAGTAGTATAGGCAGTTATAGCAATCAGCCCCAGCATTTT
TRBJ2-1,TRBD2,TRBV5-1,.,CASSFNAGGPPEQFF,TGCGCCAGCAGCTTTAATGCGGGAGGGCCTCCAGAGCAGTTCTTC
TRBJ1-1,TRBD1,TRBV19,.,CASNSGGITEAFF,TGTGCCAGTAACTCAGGGGGAATAACTGAAGCTTTCTTT
TRBJ2-7,.,TRBV5-1,once,CASSLAAGPYEQYF,TGCGCCAGCAGCTTGGCGGCAGGGCCCTACGAGCAGTACTTC
TRBJ1-4,TRBD1,TRBV25-1,.,CASSEGFMDRKNEKLFF,TGTGCCAGCAGTGAAGGGTTCATGGACAGGAAGAATGAAAAACTGTTTTTT
TRBJ1-2,.,TRBV3-1/TRBV3-2,.,CASSQAGLGNGYTF,TGTGCCAGCAGCCAGGCGGGGCTGGGGAATGGCTACACCTTC
TRBJ2-3,TRBD2,TRBV3-1/TRBV3-2,.,CASSQGLAANTDTQYF,TGTGCCAGCAGCCAAGGACTAGCGGCGAACACAGATACGCAGTATTTT
TRBJ2-3,.,TRBV9,.,CASSVEGRGRNTQYF,TGTGCCAGCAGCGTGGAGGGACGTGGGAGGAATACGCAGTATTTT
TRBJ2-4,.,TRBV14,.,CASSHTGDLAKNIQYF,TGTGCCAGCAGCCATACAGGAGATCTAGCCAAAAACATTCAGTACTTC
TRBJ1-1,.,TRBV5-1,.,CASSLLGGDTEAFF,TGCGCCAGCAGCCTACTCGGGGGGGACACTGAAGCTTTCTTT
TRBJ1-5,TRBD1,TRBV10-2,once,CASKAGGGQPQHF,TGCGCCAGCAAGGCAGGGGGAGGTCAGCCCCAGCATTTT
TRBJ2-1,.,TRBV6-5,.,CASGRAYNEQFF,TGTGCCAGCGGGCGGGCTTACAATGAGCAGTTCTTC
TRBJ1-5,.,TRBV19,.,CASSISGQNNQPQHF,TGTGCCAGTAGTATTTCAGGACAGAACAATCAGCCCCAGCATTTT
TRBJ1-2,TRBD1,TRBV6-5,.,CASNRQGALNYGYTF,TGTGCCAGCAACCGACAGGGGGCACTAAACTATGGCTACACCTTC
TRBJ2-1,TRBD2,TRBV2,.,CASRWTSGQYNEQFF,TGTGCCAGCAGGTGGACTAGCGGACAATACAATGAGCAGTTCTTC
TRBJ1-1,.,TRBV5-4,.,CASSYQGVTEAFF,TGTGCCAGCAGCTATCAGGGTGTCACTGAAGCTTTCTTT
TRBJ2-7,.,TRBV4-1,once,CASSQEPEVGEQYF,TGCGCCAGCAGCCAAGAACCCGAGGTCGGCGAGCAGTACTTC
TRBJ2-5,TRBD1,TRBV29-1,.,CSVGEGGLETQYF,TGCAGCGTTGGGGAAGGGGGCTTAGAGACCCAGTACTTC
TRBJ2-1,TRBD2,TRBV6-5,.,CASSYPHAGGPGEQFF,TGTGCCAGCAGTTACCCTCATGCGGGAGGGCCGGGGGAGCAGTTCTTC
TRBJ2-1,.,TRBV5-1,.,CASSLNGDNYNEQFF,TGCGCCAGCAGCTTGAATGGGGACAACTACAATGAGCAGTTCTTC
TRBJ1-5,.,TRBV27,.,CASSMVGGSNQPQHF,TGTGCCAGCAGTATGGTGGGAGGAAGCAATCAGCCCCAGCATTTT
TRBJ2-7,.,TRBV27,.,CASSFTGFSYEQYF,TGTGCCAGCAGTTTCACAGGGTTCTCCTACGAGCAGTACTTC
TRBJ2-2,TRBD1,TRBV5-8,.,CASSKGTGERTGELFF,TGTGCCAGCAGCAAAGGGACAGGGGAGAGAACCGGGGAGCTGTTTTTT
TRBJ2-1,TRBD1,TRBV6-6,.,CASRPPGQGRNEQFF,TGTGCCAGCAGACCTCCCGGACAGGGGCGCAATGAGCAGTTCTTC
TRBJ2-1,.,TRBV6-1,.,CASSEQGGGPSYNEQFF,TGTGCCAGCAGTGAGCAGGGTGGAGGGCCCTCCTACAATGAGCAGTTCTTC
TRBJ2-3,.,TRBV27,.,CASSLGLRTDTQYF,TGTGCCAGCAGTTTGGGACTCCGCACAGATACGCAGTATTTT
TRBJ2-2,.,TRBV29-1,.,CSVDSERTGELFF,TGCAGCGTTGACAGTGAGAGGACCGGGGAGCTGTTTTTT
TRBJ1-3,.,TRBV18,.,CASSPTGVGNTIYF,TGTGCCAGCTCACCAACGGGAGTTGGAAACACCATATATTTT
TRBJ2-6,.,TRBV10-3,.,CAISESGSGAGTGANVLTF,TGTGCCATCAGTGAGTCGGGTTCTGGCGCAGGGACTGGGGCCAACGTCCTGACTTTC
TRBJ2-5,TRBD2,TRBV15,once,CATTRGEGETQYF,TGTGCCACCACCCGGGGGGAGGGAGAGACCCAGTACTTC
TRBJ1-4,.,TRBV5-5,.,CASSATGLNEKLFF,TGTGCCAGCAGCGCGACAGGACTTAATGAAAAACTGTTTTTT
TRBJ2-7,.,TRBV4-2,.,CASSQVAEISYEQYF,TGTGCCAGCAGCCAAGTAGCGGAAATATCCTACGAGCAGTACTTC
TRBJ1-5,TRBD1,TRBV6-6,.,CASSYNQGEGQPQHF,TGTGCCAGCAGTTACAATCAGGGGGAAGGGCAGCCCCAGCATTTT
TRBJ2-1,TRBD2,TRBV6-2/TRBV6-3,.,CASSSRTSGSIFEQFF,TGTGCCAGCAGTTCTAGGACTAGCGGGAGTATTTTTGAGCAGTTCTTC
TRBJ1-5,TRBD1,TRBV5-1,.,CASSYRQGRRSNQPQHF,TGCGCCAGCAGCTACAGACAGGGGAGAAGGAGCAATCAGCCCCAGCATTTT
TRBJ1-1,.,TRBV5-5,.,CASSLVGAGDTEAFF,TGTGCCAGCAGCTTGGTCGGCGCGGGGGACACTGAAGCTTTCTTT
TRBJ2-3,.,TRBV20-1,.,CSVTSTDTQYF,TGCAGTGTTACTAGCACAGATACGCAGTATTTT
TRBJ2-1,TRBD1,TRBV19,.,CASSTDRGSYNEQFF,TGTGCCAGTAGTACTGACAGGGGTTCCTACAATGAGCAGTTCTTC
TRBJ2-6,TRBD1,TRBV7-3,.,CASSLGQVSSGANVLTF,TGTGCCAGCAGCTTGGGACAGGTGTCTTCTGGGGCCAACGTCCTGACTTTC
TRBJ2-6,TRBD1,TRBV3-1/TRBV3-2,.,CASSHRTGAGANVLTF,TGTGCCAGCAGCCATCGCACAGGGGCTGGGGCCAACGTCCTGACTTTC
TRBJ1-4,.,TRBV7-8,.,CASSLGSGFREKLFF,TGTGCCAGCAGCTTAGGATCCGGGTTTAGAGAAAAACTGTTTTTT
TRBJ1-1,.,TRBV7-9,.,CASSSTLTEPMGEAFF,TGTGCCAGCAGCTCGACCCTGACAGAGCCTATGGGTGAAGCTTTCTTT
TRBJ1-6,.,TRBV5-8,.,CASSLNSSPLHF,TGTGCCAGCAGCTTGAATAGCTCACCCCTCCACTTT
TRBJ1-2,.,TRBV12-3/TRBV12-4,.,CASSPGPSYGYTF,TGTGCCAGCAGCCCTGGGCCCTCCTATGGCTACACCTTC
TRBJ2-3,.,TRBV9,.,CASSTTDTQYF,TGTGCCAGCAGCACAACAGATACGCAGTATTTT
TRBJ1-2,.,TRBV7-9,.,CASQLGAEGYTF,TGTGCCAGCCAGCTGGGGGCGGAAGGCTACACCTTC
TRBJ1-3,.,TRBV16,.,CASSPGGAGNTIYF,TGTGCCAGCAGCCCGGGGGGGGCTGGAAACACCATATATTTT
TRBJ2-1,.,TRBV5-1,.,CASSPVGTLNHNEQFF,TGCGCCAGCAGCCCAGTAGGGACTCTTAATCACAATGAGCAGTTCTTC